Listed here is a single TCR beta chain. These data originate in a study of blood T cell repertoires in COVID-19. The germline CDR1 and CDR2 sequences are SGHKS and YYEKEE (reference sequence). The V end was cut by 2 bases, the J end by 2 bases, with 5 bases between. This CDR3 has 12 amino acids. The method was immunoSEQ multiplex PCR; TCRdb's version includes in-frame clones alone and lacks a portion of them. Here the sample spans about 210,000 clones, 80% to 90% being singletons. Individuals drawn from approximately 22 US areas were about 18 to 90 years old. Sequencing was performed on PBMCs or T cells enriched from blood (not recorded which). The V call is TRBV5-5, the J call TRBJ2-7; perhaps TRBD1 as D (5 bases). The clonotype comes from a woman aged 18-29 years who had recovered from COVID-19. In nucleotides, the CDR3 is TGTGCCAGCAGCTTAGGGGCCTACGAGCAGTACTTC. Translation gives CASSLGAYEQYF.